This T cell receptor beta chain was found in a study of regulatory T cells in long-lasting Graves disease. This clonotype has only a few counts. Germline CDR1 reads DFQATT; CDR2 reads SNEGSKA (reference sequence). The CDR3 sequence is 14 residues long. Trimming at V came to 5 bases and at J to 10 bases, leaving 11 bases not matched to a gene. As to time point: newly diagnosed GD, antithyroid drugs for less than 3 months. Construction of the TCR library relied on RNA isolated from PBMCs. With iRepertoire HTBI primers and Arm-PCR of CDR3 regions, TCR beta libraries were built. Each CDR3 protein is one row after TCRdb ran MiXCR on the multiplex PCR reads. The data contain about 430,000 distinct CDR3 sequences, over 14% of them singletons. The data also belong to a second study, concerning T cells in Graves' hyperthyroidism and ophthalmopathy.

The sequences come from peripheral blood mononuclear cells (PBMCs), collected at new diagnosis, from a patient treated with antithyroid drugs. The rearrangement joins TRBV20-1 to TRBJ1-6; 7 nucleotides align to TRBD1. The receptor was derived from a woman in her thirties or forties with Graves disease. The CDR3 bases are TGCAGTGCTGTTCATACAGGGGAAGTGTCACCCCTCCACTTT. Translated, it gives CSAVHTGEVSPLHF.